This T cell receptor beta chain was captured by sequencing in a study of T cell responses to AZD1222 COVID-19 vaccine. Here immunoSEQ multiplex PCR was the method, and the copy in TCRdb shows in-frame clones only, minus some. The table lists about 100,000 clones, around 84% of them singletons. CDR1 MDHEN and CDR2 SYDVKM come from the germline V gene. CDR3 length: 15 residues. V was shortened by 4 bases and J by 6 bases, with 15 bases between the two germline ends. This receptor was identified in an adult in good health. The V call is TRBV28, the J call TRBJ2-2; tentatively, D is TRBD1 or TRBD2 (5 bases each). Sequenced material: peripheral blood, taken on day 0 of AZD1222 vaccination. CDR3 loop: CASSSVRGVAGELFF. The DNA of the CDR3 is TGTGCCAGCAGTTCGGTGAGAGGGGTAGCCGGGGAGCTGTTTTTT.